The 32 T cell receptor beta chains given below trace back to one sample, sequenced in a study of cytomegalovirus exposure and HLA in healthy donors. This PCR relied on a set of 60 Vbeta primers and 13 Jbeta primers. Sequencing was performed with immunoSEQ multiplex PCR; in TCRdb, only in-frame clones are kept and a portion is missing. The sample lists tens of thousands of clones; about 70% were seen once. Sequenced material: PBMCs. The receptors here all came from a man aged 18 to 29 in good health and CMV-seronegative.

The rearrangement joins TRBV7-3 to TRBJ2-5; 8 bases match TRBD2. CDR3 length equals 16 residues. Trimming took 5 bases from V and 9 from J; bases not matched to a gene: 17. Germline CDR1 reads SGHTA; CDR2 reads FQGTGA. The CDR3 nucleotides are TGTGCCAGCAGCCCAACCCCCGGGACTCATAGCGGGGCCCAGTACTTC. Residues: CASSPTPGTHSGAQYF. Full variable domain (remainder filled in from reference TRBV7-3 and TRBJ2-5): GAGVSQTPSNKVTEKGKYVELRCDPISGHTALYWYRQSLGQGPEFLIYFQGTGAADDSGLPNDRFFAVRPEGSVSTLKIQRTERGDSAVYLCASSPTPGTHSGAQYFGPGTRLLVL.

The chain recombines TRBV7-3 with TRBJ1-1, with D unclear. Germline V gene data show CDR1 as SGHTA and CDR2 as FQGTGA. V was trimmed by 2 bases and J by 7 bases, leaving 11 bases between them. The length of the CDR3 is 13 residues. This chain's CDR3 is CASSLAGLNEAFF. DNA of the CDR3: TGTGCCAGCAGCTTAGCAGGACTTAATGAAGCTTTCTTT.

V usage is TRBV10-3 and J usage is TRBJ1-5, with TRBD1 as a possible D gene (6 bases). CDR1 and CDR2 (germline): ENHRY, SYGVKD. The V and J ends lost 0 bases and 4 bases respectively, with 10 bases between them. This CDR3 comprises 15 residues. This CDR3 is CAISESFQGNQPQHF. CDR3 DNA sequence: TGTGCCATCAGTGAGTCGTTCCAGGGGAATCAGCCCCAGCATTTT.

The chain is built from TRBV27 and TRBJ1-2; TRBD1 is a possible D gene (5 bases). Trimming removed 0 bases at V and 5 bases at J, with 10 bases between. Germline loops: CDR1 MNHEY, CDR2 SMNVEV (reference sequence). The CDR3 contains 14 residues. The CDR3 reads CASSLSGQSYGYTF. The DNA of the CDR3 is TGTGCCAGCAGTTTATCGGGGCAGTCATATGGCTACACCTTC.

The J gene is TRBJ2-2, the V gene TRBV10-3; D not certain. CDR3 size: 13 residues. V was cut by 3 bases and J by 0 bases, with 2 bases left in between. Germline-derived CDR1 and CDR2 are ENHRY and SYGVKD. The CDR3 DNA follows: TGTGCCATCAGTGATACGAACACCGGGGAGCTGTTTTTT. Protein: CAISDTNTGELFF.

This clone was recorded a few times. The V and J genes are TRBV9 and TRBJ1-2, with 7 nucleotides matching TRBD1. The CDR3 totals 12 residues. J gave up 6 bases and V 7 bases, and 6 bases lay outside the gene matches. Germline V gene lookup returns CDR1 SGDLS and CDR2 YYNGEE. Written as DNA, the CDR3 is TGTGCCAGCCGACAGGGTACGAATGGCTACACCTTC. It encodes CASRQGTNGYTF.

The gene calls are TRBV19 and TRBJ1-3, with a tentative D call TRBD1 (6 bases). This CDR3 is 16 amino acids long. Per germline, CDR1 LNHDA and CDR2 SQIVND (reference sequence). V was shortened by 1 base and J by 2 bases, with 12 bases between the two germline ends. The CDR3 reads CASSIATGSTGNTIYF. For the CDR3, the DNA is TGTGCCAGTAGTATAGCCACAGGGTCTACTGGAAACACCATATATTTT.

The table lists this clone with a few counts. The CDR3 is CARLTRQGISGELFF. The CDR3 region has the DNA TGTGCCAGATTGACAAGACAGGGGATCTCCGGGGAGCTGTTTTTT. The chain couples TRBV21-1 to TRBJ2-2; the DNA was not used to check the table's D call, TRBD1. TRBV21-1 is recorded as a pseudogene. The CDR3 covers 15 residues.

The CDR3 loop is CASSLQSGLHNEQFF. CDR3 bases: TGTGCCAGCAGCCTACAGAGTGGTCTCCACAATGAGCAGTTCTTC. The V call is TRBV7-9, the J call TRBJ2-1; unclear D gene. The germline V gene has CDR1 SEHNR and CDR2 FQNEAQ (reference sequence). The CDR3 length is 15 residues. Trimming took 5 bases from V and 5 from J, leaving 16 bases between them.

The genes are TRBV29-1 and TRBJ2-3; the match to TRBD1 covers 7 bases. With 7 bases clipped from V and 0 bases from J, the junction kept 4 bases outside the gene matches. CDR1 SQVTM and CDR2 ANQGSEA come from the germline V gene. CDR3 length equals 13 residues. The CDR3 DNA sequence: TGCAGCGCTGGGACAGCTAGCACAGATACGCAGTATTTT. Its translation is CSAGTASTDTQYF.

This clone occurred a few times. The rearrangement joins TRBV2 to TRBJ2-2, with D possibly matching TRBD1 (5 bases). The CDR3 runs to 15 residues. CDR1 and CDR2 (germline): SNHLY, FYNNEI. V was shortened by 7 bases and J by 1 base, with 13 bases between the two germline ends. CDR3 coding DNA: TGTGCCAGCATAGGGCGGCAGGGGAACACCGGGGAGCTGTTTTTT. Residues: CASIGRQGNTGELFF.

V gene TRBV9 combines with J gene TRBJ2-2, with a weak D call TRBD1 (6 bases). The germline V gene encodes CDR1 SGDLS and CDR2 YYNGEE. Trimming removed 2 bases from V and 8 bases from J, with 13 bases in between. This CDR3 has 14 amino acids. The CDR3 region is CASSVGRGVGELFF. CDR3 bases: TGTGCCAGCAGCGTCGGCAGGGGCGTAGGGGAGCTGTTTTTT.

In this sample, this clone turned up once. V usage is TRBV11-2 and J usage is TRBJ2-2; D not certain. The length of the CDR3 is 20 residues. Trimming took 0 bases from V and 5 from J, leaving 25 bases between them. Germline V gives CDR1 SGHAT, CDR2 FQNNGV. In DNA form, the CDR3 reads TGTGCCAGCAGCTTAGAAGAGAGCGAACGACTTCTTGGTTATACCGGGGAGCTGTTTTTT. As protein: CASSLEESERLLGYTGELFF. Filled out from reference TRBV11-2 and TRBJ2-2, the complete variable domain reads EAGVAQSPRYKIIEKRQSVAFWCNPISGHATLYWYQQILGQGPKLLIQFQNNGVVDDSQLPKDRFSAERLKGVDSTLKIQPAKLEDSAVYLCASSLEESERLLGYTGELFFGEGSRLTVL.

The chain uses TRBV7-9 and TRBJ2-7, with D tentatively TRBD2 (5 bases). From germline, CDR1 is SEHNR and CDR2 FQNEAQ (reference sequence). There are 13 residues in the CDR3. Trimming cost V 3 bases and J 7 bases, with 13 bases left between them. CDR3 nucleotides: TGTGCCAGCAGCTTGTTCCCGGAGGCGGAGCAGTACGTC. Translated: CASSLFPEAEQYV.

With respect to this clone: At one boundary the junction diverges from the germline segment, which might be a read error. The V call is TRBV11-2, the J call TRBJ1-2; D remains ambiguous. The germline CDR1 and CDR2 sequences are SGHAT and FQNNGV. This CDR3 has 10 residues. CDR3 bases: TGTGCCAGCAGCTTAGGGAGTGGGTCCTTC. Its translation: CASSLGSGSF.

The chain employs TRBV7-9 and TRBJ2-7, with a weak D call TRBD2 (6 bases). Looked up from germline, CDR1 is SEHNR and CDR2 is FQNEAQ (reference sequence). The V and J ends lost 5 bases and 4 bases respectively, with 18 bases between them. This CDR3 has 15 amino acids. The CDR3 DNA is TGTGCCAGCAGCCCTGGCGGAGGGCTACGATACGAGCAGTACTTC. This encodes CASSPGGGLRYEQYF.

This rearrangement joins TRBV6-5 to TRBJ2-7; possible D gene TRBD1, 6 bases. From germline, CDR1 is MNHEY and CDR2 SVGAGI. The CDR3 extends over 13 amino acids. V gave up 0 bases and J gave up 4 bases, with 7 bases separating them. The CDR3 here is CASSYSTGYEQYF. The DNA for the CDR3 is TGTGCCAGCAGTTACTCGACAGGTTACGAGCAGTACTTC.

This chain uses TRBV30 with TRBJ1-6; 8 bases agree with TRBD1. Germline V gene sequence: CDR1 GTSNPN, CDR2 SVGIG (reference sequence). This CDR3 has 18 residues. The V and J ends lost 3 bases and 7 bases, in that order; junction bases with no gene match: 17. As DNA, the CDR3 is TGTGCCTGGAGAGGGGGACAGGATTTCTATAATAGGAATTCACCCCTCCACTTT. It codes for CAWRGGQDFYNRNSPLHF.

This chain joins TRBV28 and TRBJ1-5; D possibly corresponds to TRBD1 (5 bases). V gave up 7 bases and J gave up 0 bases, with 10 bases separating them. The CDR3 contains 14 residues. Germline loops: CDR1 MDHEN, CDR2 SYDVKM. The CDR3 nucleotides are TGTGCCAGCATGGGGGGATATAGCAATCAGCCCCAGCATTTT. Its protein product is CASMGGYSNQPQHF.

The chain combines TRBV19 with TRBJ2-1; 9 nucleotides match TRBD1. CDR1 and CDR2 (germline): LNHDA, SQIVND (reference sequence). The CDR3 totals 15 residues. The junction had 3 bases not matched to a gene; V was cut back by 4 bases and J by 2 bases. CDR3 DNA: TGTGCCAGTAGTACTACAGGGGGCGCCTACAATGAGCAGTTCTTC. This sequence encodes CASSTTGGAYNEQFF.

The V gene is TRBV18, the J gene TRBJ1-3; 8 bases agree with TRBD1. V shed 3 bases and J 8 bases; nucleotides not matched to a gene: 0. This CDR3 spans 12 amino acids. Germline V gene data show CDR1 as KGHSH and CDR2 as LQKENI. Here the CDR3 reads CASSPTGDTIYF. As DNA, the CDR3 is TGTGCCAGCTCACCGACAGGGGACACCATATATTTT.

J is TRBJ2-2 and V is TRBV10-1, with TRBD1 matching 7 bases. Germline CDR1 WNHNN, CDR2 SYGVQD (reference sequence). The CDR3 loop spans 15 amino acids. Trimming removed 6 bases from V and 1 base from J; junction bases left unmatched: 5. CDR3 sequence reads: CASSATGWNTGELFF. DNA for the CDR3: TGCGCCAGCAGCGCGACAGGGTGGAACACCGGGGAGCTGTTTTTT.

This clone was found once. The chain has TRBV5-1 and TRBJ2-5; 10 positions match TRBD2. The J call may be incorrect, as the DNA end agrees better with TRBJ2-7. CDR1 and CDR2 from the germline V gene are SGHRS and YFSETQ. This CDR3 is built from 14 residues. The CDR3 coding sequence is TGCGCCAGCAGCCCCCTAGCGGGGGCCTACGAGCAGTACTTC. This codes for CASSPLAGAYEQYF.

The chain links TRBV11-3 to TRBJ2-1, with a possible D match to TRBD2 (5 bases). The CDR3 has 13 amino acids. Germline V gene sequence: CDR1 SGHNT, CDR2 YENEEA. Trimming removed 0 bases from V and 7 bases from J, with 7 bases in between. The DNA for the CDR3 is TGTGCCAGCAGCTTAGATGGGGAGAATGAGCAGTTCTTC. This translates into CASSLDGENEQFF.

Here the CDR3 reads CTSSRETTGELFF. CDR3 sequence (DNA): TGCACCAGCAGTCGGGAGACCACCGGGGAGCTGTTTTTT. The chain is built from TRBV1 and TRBJ2-2; TRBD2 is the table's D call, not checked against the DNA. TRBV1 is an annotated pseudogene. This CDR3 has 13 amino acids.

This clone showed up just once. The V call is TRBV7-9, the J call TRBJ2-5; 11 bases match TRBD2. The J call may not be correct, given that the DNA end is closer to TRBJ2-7. This CDR3 contains 14 residues. The germline gives CDR1 SEHNR, CDR2 FQNEAQ (reference sequence). CDR3 nucleotide sequence: TGTGCCAGCAGCCTTAGCGGGGGGGCAACCGAGCAGTACTTC. Its translation is CASSLSGGATEQYF.

The CDR3 DNA is TGTGCCAGCAGTACCCTGACAGGGTGGCAGTACTTC. Its translation: CASSTLTGWQYF. V gene TRBV6-5 combines with J gene TRBJ2-7; 7 bases align to TRBD1. Germline V gene data show CDR1 as MNHEY and CDR2 as SVGAGI. This CDR3 has 12 amino acids. After removal of 5 bases from V and 9 bases from J, the junction contained 7 bases not matched to a gene.

The chain combines TRBV18 with TRBJ1-1, with TRBD1 matching over 8 bases. Per the germline V gene, CDR1 is KGHSH and CDR2 is LQKENI. This CDR3 has 18 amino acids. The trim removed 1 base at V and 3 bases at J, leaving 13 bases unmatched. CDR3: CASSPLLTGARGDTEAFF. CDR3 DNA: TGTGCCAGCTCACCACTGTTGACAGGGGCAAGGGGGGACACTGAAGCTTTCTTT.

V and J are TRBV2 and TRBJ1-4, with D possibly matching TRBD1 (6 bases). V lost 6 bases and J lost 7, with 12 bases in between. This CDR3 has 13 amino acids. Germline-derived CDR1 and CDR2 are SNHLY and FYNNEI. Here the CDR3 reads CASRDSVTEKLFF. The CDR3 nucleotides are TGTGCCAGCAGGGACAGTGTAACTGAAAAACTGTTTTTT.

This clone is a singleton in its sample. The genes are TRBV27 and TRBJ2-4; 8 positions agree with TRBD2. This CDR3 has 19 residues. V shed 6 bases and J 0 bases; nucleotides not matched to a gene: 16. CDR1 is MNHEY and CDR2 is SMNVEV in the germline V gene (reference sequence). Here the CDR3 DNA reads TGTGCCAGCAGCCCTATAGCGGGGCTCCGTAGCCTAGCCAAAAACATTCAGTACTTC. This sequence encodes CASSPIAGLRSLAKNIQYF.

The CDR3 sequence: CASSLQGRELTEAFF. CDR3 in DNA: TGTGCCAGCAGCTTGCAGGGAAGAGAATTGACTGAAGCTTTCTTT. V gene TRBV11-2 combines with J gene TRBJ1-1, with D possibly TRBD1 on 5 matching bases. The CDR3 loop spans 15 amino acids. The germline V gene has CDR1 SGHAT and CDR2 FQNNGV. Trimming removed 3 bases from V and 5 bases from J, with 16 bases in between.

This clone was counted a few times. This rearrangement joins TRBV27 to TRBJ2-3; D might be TRBD2 (6 bases). The CDR3 sequence is 15 residues long. From germline, CDR1 is MNHEY and CDR2 SMNVEV (reference sequence). With 5 bases removed from V and 0 bases from J, the gap between germline ends came to 12 bases. CDR3 sequence: CASSPVLASTDTQYF. CDR3 DNA: TGTGCCAGCAGTCCAGTACTAGCCAGCACAGATACGCAGTATTTT.